The 32 T cell receptor beta chains listed next were all sequenced from one sample in a study of OX40 agonist ivuxolimab in advanced cancers. Clones were read by immunoSEQ multiplex PCR, and TCRdb kept only the in-frame ones, dropping some. The data hold 52,000 or so clones, with 84% observed a single time. This specimen consisted of CD4+ or CD8+ T cells sorted from blood, obtained in a trial of the OX40 agonist ivuxolimab. The receptors stem from an adult with an advanced solid tumor such as melanoma, head and neck, liver or kidney cancer.

J is TRBJ2-5 and V is TRBV18; D perhaps matches TRBD1 (6 bases). The CDR3 contains 20 residues. CDR1 is KGHSH and CDR2 is LQKENI in the germline V gene. Trimming stripped 2 bases from V and 1 base from J, with 26 bases between. CDR3 loop: CASSPFPYAATGVLQETQYF. The CDR3 DNA follows: TGTGCCAGCTCACCATTCCCATACGCCGCGACAGGAGTGCTCCAAGAGACCCAGTACTTC. The full variable domain, in which reference TRBV18 and TRBJ2-5 provide the parts outside the CDR3, is NAGVMQNPRHLVRRRGQEARLRCSPMKGHSHVYWYRQLPEEGLKFMVYLQKENIIDESGMPKERFSAEFPKEGPSILRIQQVVRGDSAAYFCASSPFPYAATGVLQETQYFGPGTRLLVL.

This clone was found once. The chain combines TRBV5-1 with TRBJ1-1; D unclear. This CDR3 spans 15 amino acids. Trimming stripped 4 bases from V and 2 bases from J, with 15 bases between. Germline CDR1 reads SGHRS; CDR2 reads YFSETQ. The CDR3 DNA sequence: TGCGCCAGCAGCCAAACCGGGCCTCCCAACACTGAAGCTTTCTTT. This encodes CASSQTGPPNTEAFF.

The rearrangement links TRBV29-1 to TRBJ1-1; no clear D. V dropped 6 bases and J dropped 1 base, with 6 bases sitting between them. The CDR3 runs to 11 residues. Germline V gives CDR1 SQVTM, CDR2 ANQGSEA. CDR3 sequence: CSVRENTEAFF. CDR3 nucleotide sequence: TGCAGCGTGAGGGAGAACACTGAAGCTTTCTTT.

CDR3 DNA: TGTGCCAGCAGTCGGGGCAATGAGCAGTTCTTC. Its translation is CASSRGNEQFF. The J gene is TRBJ2-1, the V gene TRBV25-1; TRBD2 is a possible D gene (5 bases). This CDR3 has 11 residues. Germline V gene sequence: CDR1 MGHDK, CDR2 SYGVNS. V lost 5 bases and J 6 bases, leaving 5 bases between the germline ends.

The V gene is TRBV29-1, the J gene TRBJ1-1, with D possibly matching TRBD1 (5 bases). The germline gives CDR1 SQVTM, CDR2 ANQGSEA. V lost 2 bases, J lost 1 base, and 8 bases lay in between. This CDR3 region has 13 residues. CDR3 nucleotides: TGCAGCGTTGAAATAGGGGCGAACACTGAAGCTTTCTTT. Amino acids: CSVEIGANTEAFF.

The rearrangement uses TRBV5-6 and TRBJ1-1; D not resolved. This CDR3 contains 13 residues. The V and J ends lost 5 bases and 1 base respectively, with 9 bases between them. Germline V gene sequence: CDR1 SGHDT, CDR2 YYEEEE. In DNA form, the CDR3 reads TGTGCCAGCAGTTCACATGGGAACACTGAAGCTTTCTTT. Protein product: CASSSHGNTEAFF.

This clone occurred a few times. The chain couples TRBV19 to TRBJ1-2; 9 bases agree with TRBD1. This CDR3 has 13 residues. Germline CDR1 reads LNHDA; CDR2 reads SQIVND (reference sequence). With 8 bases clipped from V and 8 bases from J, the junction kept 9 bases outside the gene matches. CDR3: CASSLQGARGYTF. DNA of the CDR3: TGTGCCAGTTCCTTACAGGGGGCGAGGGGCTACACCTTC. The entire variable domain, with the rest obtained from reference TRBV19 and TRBJ1-2, is as follows: DGGITQSPKYLFRKEGQNVTLSCEQNLNHDAMYWYRQDPGQGLRLIYYSQIVNDFQKGDIAEGYSVSREKKESFPLTVTSAQKNPTAFYLCASSLQGARGYTFGSGTRLTVV.

The chain links TRBV10-2 to TRBJ1-1; no definite D call. The CDR3 totals 12 residues. CDR1 and CDR2 (germline): WSHSY, SAAADI. With 0 bases removed from V and 5 bases from J, the gap between germline ends came to 4 bases. The CDR3 loop reads CASSESGTEAFF. The CDR3 DNA sequence: TGCGCCAGCAGTGAGTCGGGAACTGAAGCTTTCTTT.

Regarding this clone: Relative to the germline gene, one junction end is altered; a read error may explain this. The same CDR3 also results from other DNA sequences found in this sample. The chain recombines TRBV5-6 with TRBJ2-7, with D possibly matching TRBD2 (6 bases). The germline CDR1 and CDR2 sequences are SGHDT and YYEEEE. This CDR3 contains 14 residues. CDR3 residues: CASSLEEGAYEQYF. The CDR3 DNA reads as TGTGCCAGCAGCTTGGAGGAGGGAGCCTATGAGCAGTACTTC.

This clone was recorded only once. The V gene is TRBV18, the J gene TRBJ1-3; perhaps TRBD1 as D (5 bases). The V gene lost 3 bases and the J gene lost 0 bases, with 9 bases spanning the gap. Germline V gives CDR1 KGHSH, CDR2 LQKENI. The CDR3 consists of 15 residues. DNA for the CDR3: TGTGCCAGCTCACCCTCAGGGAGCTCTGGAAACACCATATATTTT. It specifies CASSPSGSSGNTIYF.

On this clone: The germline gene is not matched at one end of the junction; a read error may be the cause. Other nucleotide sequences from this sample produce the same CDR3. The chain links TRBV18 to TRBJ2-2, with 7 bases fitting TRBD2. CDR3 length: 15 residues. Germline-derived CDR1 and CDR2 are KGHSH and LQKENI. The CDR3 region is CASSPAGGNTGELFF. CDR3 coding DNA: TGTGCCAGCTCACCGGCCGGGGGGAACACAGGGGAGCTGTTTTTT.

The chain carries TRBV28 and TRBJ2-2; no firm D call. The germline V and J ends were trimmed by 3 bases and 7 bases, with 9 bases remaining between them. CDR1 and CDR2 (germline): MDHEN, SYDVKM. The CDR3 length is 13 residues. CDR3 protein: CASSLKPGGELFF. The CDR3 DNA follows: TGTGCCAGCAGTTTGAAGCCTGGCGGGGAGCTGTTTTTT.

V gene TRBV6-1 combines with J gene TRBJ1-3; D is perhaps TRBD1 (6 bases). The CDR3 loop spans 16 amino acids. V was pared by 3 bases and J by 4 bases, with 16 bases between. In germline, CDR1 is MNHNS, CDR2 SASEGT. The CDR3 protein is CASSDRGEITGNTIYF. Here the CDR3 DNA reads TGTGCCAGCAGTGATAGGGGGGAAATCACAGGAAACACCATATATTTT.

The chain has TRBV2 and TRBJ2-5; TRBD2 matches at 7 bases. The junction had 7 bases not matched to a gene; V was cut back by 6 bases and J by 3 bases. Looked up from germline, CDR1 is SNHLY and CDR2 is FYNNEI. This CDR3 contains 14 residues. This CDR3 reads CASRTDRGEETQYF. The CDR3 DNA is TGTGCCAGCAGGACAGACCGGGGGGAAGAGACCCAGTACTTC. The entire variable domain, with the rest obtained from reference TRBV2 and TRBJ2-5, is as follows: EPEVTQTPSHQVTQMGQEVILRCVPISNHLYFYWYRQILGQKVEFLVSFYNNEISEKSEIFDDQFSVERPDGSNFTLKIRSTKLEDSAMYFCASRTDRGEETQYFGPGTRLLVL.

In this sample, this clone turned up once. This chain uses TRBV9 with TRBJ2-5; no clear D. Trimming took 5 bases from V and 11 from J, leaving 10 bases between them. Per germline, CDR1 SGDLS and CDR2 YYNGEE. The CDR3 spans 10 residues. DNA for the CDR3: TGTGCCAGCAGTGCTACAGAGCAGTACTTC. Its translation: CASSATEQYF.

This clone was counted once. The chain recombines TRBV30 with TRBJ1-2, with 7 bases lining up with TRBD1. The V and J ends lost 0 bases and 5 bases, in that order; junction bases with no gene match: 3. The CDR3 length is 13 residues. Germline V gives CDR1 GTSNPN, CDR2 SVGIG (reference sequence). In DNA, the CDR3 is TGTGCCTGGAGTGTACGCAGGGGGTATGGCTACACCTTC. Protein: CAWSVRRGYGYTF.

The chain combines TRBV27 with TRBJ2-6; 7 nucleotides line up with TRBD1. Trimming cost V 5 bases and J 0 bases; bases outside gene matches: 10. Germline V gene lookup returns CDR1 MNHEY and CDR2 SMNVEV (reference sequence). CDR3 length: 18 amino acids. CDR3 sequence (DNA): TGTGCCAGCAGTCTTAACAGGGGTAGGCTCTCTGGGGCCAACGTCCTGACTTTC. It encodes CASSLNRGRLSGANVLTF.

CDR3 coding DNA: TGTGCCACCAGCAAGCGGGGGGGCCTTGAGACCCAGTACTTC. Translated, it gives CATSKRGGLETQYF. V usage is TRBV15 and J usage is TRBJ2-5; 10 bases align to TRBD2. Trimming removed 4 bases from V and 5 bases from J; junction bases left unmatched: 4. Looked up from germline, CDR1 is LNHNV and CDR2 is YYDKDF (reference sequence). The CDR3 is 14 residues long.

The V gene is TRBV19, the J gene TRBJ1-6; no clear D gene. V dropped 3 bases and J dropped 1 base, with 10 bases sitting between them. The germline V gene encodes CDR1 LNHDA and CDR2 SQIVND (reference sequence). CDR3 length: 16 amino acids. Here the CDR3 DNA reads TGTGCCAGTAGTATCGGCAGTGTATCCTATAATTCACCCCTCCACTTT. This encodes CASSIGSVSYNSPLHF.

This chain joins TRBV7-8 and TRBJ1-4; D remains unclear. V lost 5 bases to trimming and J lost 8 bases, with 6 bases between them. From germline, CDR1 is SGHVS and CDR2 FQNEAQ. CDR3 length: 11 amino acids. The CDR3 DNA reads TGTGCCAGCAGCGAACGAGAAAAACTGTTTTTT. It specifies CASSEREKLFF.

This sequence joins TRBV4-1 and TRBJ1-4; 11 bases align to TRBD1. Germline-derived CDR1 and CDR2 are MGHRA and YSYEKL. The J segment lost 10 bases and the V segment lost 1 base, leaving 5 bases of the junction unmatched. The CDR3 is made up of 15 amino acids. Here the CDR3 reads CASSQGGQGAVKLFF. The CDR3 region has the DNA TGCGCCAGCAGCCAAGGCGGACAGGGGGCGGTAAAACTGTTTTTT.

The genes are TRBV5-1 and TRBJ1-1, with a possible D match to TRBD1 (5 bases). Germline V lookup: CDR1 SGHRS, CDR2 YFSETQ. The CDR3 consists of 14 residues. V was pared by 2 bases and J by 4 bases, with 12 bases between. CDR3 sequence: CASSFTTGGTEAFF. The CDR3 DNA follows: TGCGCCAGCAGCTTTACCACAGGAGGCACTGAAGCTTTCTTT.

This chain uses TRBV6-5 with TRBJ2-1; 7 positions match TRBD2. With V trimmed by 8 bases and J by 7 bases, 2 bases remained unmatched. The V gene's germline CDR1 is MNHEY and CDR2 SVGAGI. This CDR3 is 11 amino acids long. The CDR3 DNA is TGTGCCAGCGTGCGGGGGAATGAGCAGTTCTTC. Protein: CASVRGNEQFF.

In its sample, this clone was seen once. This rearrangement joins TRBV5-6 to TRBJ2-7; D is possibly TRBD1 (6 bases). This CDR3 comprises 14 residues. V was cut by 4 bases and J by 3 bases, with 14 bases left in between. Looked up from germline, CDR1 is SGHDT and CDR2 is YYEEEE. The CDR3 bases are TGTGCCAGCAGCCTTTGGACAGAGAGCTACGAGCAGTACTTC. It yields the protein CASSLWTESYEQYF.

The chain has TRBV7-2 and TRBJ1-1; 9 bases line up with TRBD1. Germline V lookup: CDR1 SGHTA, CDR2 FQGNSA. The length of the CDR3 is 14 residues. Unmatched junction bases numbered 4, after V lost 5 bases and J lost 3 bases. CDR3 protein: CASSRDRVDTEAFF. The CDR3 region has the DNA TGTGCCAGCAGCAGGGACAGGGTCGACACTGAAGCTTTCTTT.

J is TRBJ1-1 and V is TRBV7-8; possible D gene TRBD1, 6 bases. The CDR3 loop spans 16 amino acids. V was cut by 1 base and J by 2 bases, with 14 bases left in between. In germline, CDR1 is SGHVS, CDR2 FQNEAQ. This CDR3 reads CASSLGNGQINTEAFF. The CDR3 DNA follows: TGTGCCAGCAGCTTAGGGAATGGACAGATAAACACTGAAGCTTTCTTT.

V usage is TRBV5-1 and J usage is TRBJ1-1; D is perhaps TRBD1 (6 bases). The CDR3 length is 14 residues. Germline assignment: CDR1 SGHRS and CDR2 YFSETQ. The ends were cut back, 3 bases at V and 0 bases at J, with 9 bases in the middle. DNA for the CDR3: TGCGCCAGCAGCTCCCGGACAGTGAACACTGAAGCTTTCTTT. It translates to CASSSRTVNTEAFF.

The chain has TRBV30 and TRBJ1-5; 7 bases line up with TRBD1. J was trimmed by 2 bases and V by 5 bases; bases with no gene match: 12. The CDR3 totals 16 residues. CDR1 and CDR2 from the germline V gene are GTSNPN and SVGIG (reference sequence). This CDR3 reads CAWGVSGTDGNQPQHF. CDR3 DNA sequence: TGTGCCTGGGGGGTTAGCGGGACAGACGGCAATCAGCCCCAGCATTTT.

The V and J genes are TRBV25-1 and TRBJ2-5; D gene uncertain. This CDR3 is 16 amino acids long. Germline CDR1 MGHDK, CDR2 SYGVNS. The V end lost 2 bases, the J end lost 5 bases, and 18 bases lay between the germline ends. CDR3 bases: TGTGCCAGCAGTGAAATGAGGTGGTCGTCGGTCGAGACCCAGTACTTC. It encodes CASSEMRWSSVETQYF.

This chain joins TRBV18 and TRBJ2-2, with TRBD2 as a possible D gene (6 bases). This CDR3 spans 16 amino acids. Trimming pared 6 bases from V and 4 bases from J, leaving 18 bases between. Germline CDR1 and CDR2: KGHSH and LQKENI. CDR3 nucleotide sequence: TGTGCCAGCTCCCAAAGTCTAGCGAGTAGCACCGGGGAGCTGTTTTTT. As protein: CASSQSLASSTGELFF.

The chain employs TRBV7-3 and TRBJ2-2, with a possible D match to TRBD2 (6 bases). Germline CDR1 reads SGHTA; CDR2 reads FQGTGA. The CDR3 contains 17 residues. Trimming shortened V by 5 bases and J by 7 bases, and 23 bases separated the two germline ends. The CDR3 is CASSHFRAGQGVGELFF. In nucleotides, the CDR3 is TGTGCCAGCAGCCATTTCCGGGCGGGGCAGGGCGTCGGGGAGCTGTTTTTT.

This chain connects TRBV19 to TRBJ1-1; tentative D call: TRBD1 (6 bases). Germline loops: CDR1 LNHDA, CDR2 SQIVND (reference sequence). The CDR3 is 14 amino acids. Trimming took 8 bases from V and 5 from J, leaving 18 bases between them. Written as DNA, the CDR3 is TGTGCCAGTCGGAACAGGGAGGTAAGAACTGAAGCTTTCTTT. Amino acid sequence: CASRNREVRTEAFF.